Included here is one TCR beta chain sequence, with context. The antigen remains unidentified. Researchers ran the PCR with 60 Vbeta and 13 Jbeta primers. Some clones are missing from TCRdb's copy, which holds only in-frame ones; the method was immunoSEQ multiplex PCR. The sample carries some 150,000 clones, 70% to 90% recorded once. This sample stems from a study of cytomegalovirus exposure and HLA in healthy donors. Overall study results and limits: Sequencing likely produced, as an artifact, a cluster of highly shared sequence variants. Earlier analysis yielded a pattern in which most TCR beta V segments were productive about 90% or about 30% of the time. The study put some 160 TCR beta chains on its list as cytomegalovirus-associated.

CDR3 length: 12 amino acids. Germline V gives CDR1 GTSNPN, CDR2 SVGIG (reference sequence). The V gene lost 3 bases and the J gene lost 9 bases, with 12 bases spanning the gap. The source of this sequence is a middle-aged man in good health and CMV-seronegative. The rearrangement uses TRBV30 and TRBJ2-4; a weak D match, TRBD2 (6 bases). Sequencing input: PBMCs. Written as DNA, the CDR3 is TGTGCCTGGAGGACTAGGGCGGGCATTCAGTACTTC. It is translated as CAWRTRAGIQYF.